This T cell receptor (beta chain) was obtained from a study of beta chain features in type 1 diabetes (dated by TCRdb to about 2018). Concerning the study at large: Mean age, gender distribution, total cell number and subset yield did not differ between patients and healthy donors. Across all samples, roughly 110,000,000 sorted cells were examined, and cell number per subset correlated strongly with RNA yield. In the study, TCRB repertoires of sorted circulating CD4+ T cell subsets from recently diagnosed type 1 diabetes patients were compared with those of matched healthy donors. Regulatory and stem cell-like memory subsets were isolated from only 8 patients and about eight healthy donors, whereas naive and central memory subsets came from all 28 donors.

Each donor gave one peripheral blood draw, averaging approximately 120 mL, which was collected into heparinised tubes. Naive, central memory, regulatory and stem cell-like memory CD4+ T cells were sorted on a BD FACSAria II using a panel including CD45RO, CCR7, CD25, CD127, CD95 and CD27. Every sorted population had a purity above 95%. Right away, PBMCs were isolated by Lymphoprep density gradient centrifugation and were stained directly, with no culture step. So that batch effects would be minimized, each experiment stained and sorted samples in pairs, pairing one healthy donor with one patient. This clone was seen only a few times. The antigen it binds to is not known. No much larger clone exists at a distance of one base, and base qualities are not known. Overall results and qualifications from the work: Because cDNA was sequenced instead of genomic DNA, activated cells with high expression could be over-represented, although the groups did not differ in activation or CD3 levels. HLA sub-analyses involved small numbers of individuals, so any influence of HLA type on TCRB rearrangement remained unresolved. At VDJ recombination sites, type 1 diabetes patients had fewer insertions and more deleted nucleotides, which implies abnormalities in thymic rearrangement. PCR might favor shorter templates, but patient and control samples were amplified and corrected together, so any skew would affect both groups equally. In all four CD4+ subsets, TCRB CDR3 length was moderately but significantly shorter in type 1 diabetes patients. The naive, central memory and regulatory TCRB repertoires appeared to resemble one another more closely among patients than among healthy donors.

V loses 4 bases of germline sequence and J loses 4 bases, and the interval between the two ends is 16 bases. The CDR3 numbers 15 residues from cysteine through phenylalanine. Solely the CDR3 DNA is kept, with 45 bases framed from the first base. Reading the germline V gene gives CDR1 SNHLY and CDR2 FYNNEI. The entire isolated RNA was reverse transcribed using the High Capacity cDNA Reverse Transcription Kit, and thus expressed TCRB transcripts were sequenced. Deep immunoSEQ sequencing was applied to naive, central memory and regulatory T cell samples, giving an average of around 3.4 million total reads per sample. After sorted cells were lysed in RLT buffer, RNA was extracted with DNase-treated RNeasy Micro or Mini kits, with the choice depending on cell number. Each cell subset was processed on its own to prevent cross-contamination, while patient and healthy donor samples were processed together. The immunoSEQ multiplex PCR was used to amplify TCRB sequences from cDNA, generating 87-bp fragments that spanned the CDR3 region. Sequencing of the amplicons was done on the Illumina HiSeq platform. Processing in the source paper ran as follows. Synthetic template baselines were used to correct PCR bias computationally, reads within Hamming distance 2 were collapsed, and singletons that could not be merged were discarded. By aligning reads against IMGT, V, D and J genes, CDR3 length, and insertions or deletions at six rearrangement sites were assigned. Clonotype counts were normalized to sorted cell number within each subset before computing true diversity and Gini coefficients with the tcR R package. The overlap coefficient, calculated on TCRB nucleotide sequences, was used to measure repertoire sharing. TCRdb retrieved this table from immuneACCESS and kept in-frame rearrangements only. Not all clones are present; in checked studies, unresolved V genes account for under half, and no reason is known for the remainder. That table gives V, J and clone size, and the DNA gave D and trimming. For this sample the table gives 38,000 or so clones, of which about 64% were detected only once. The ten biggest clones cover under 2.5% of the sample.

The source is a woman aged 25 to 45 in good health. The sequence is built from TRBV2 and TRBJ1-1; TRBD1 is possibly the D segment (6 matching bases). Material: Tregs from blood. This sample's cell subset or site label indicates: regulatory CD4+ T cells. At the DNA level, the sequence is TGTGCCAGCAGTGTACAGGGTATTGGTTCCACTGAAGCTTTCTTT. Translated, this is CASSVQGIGSTEAFF.